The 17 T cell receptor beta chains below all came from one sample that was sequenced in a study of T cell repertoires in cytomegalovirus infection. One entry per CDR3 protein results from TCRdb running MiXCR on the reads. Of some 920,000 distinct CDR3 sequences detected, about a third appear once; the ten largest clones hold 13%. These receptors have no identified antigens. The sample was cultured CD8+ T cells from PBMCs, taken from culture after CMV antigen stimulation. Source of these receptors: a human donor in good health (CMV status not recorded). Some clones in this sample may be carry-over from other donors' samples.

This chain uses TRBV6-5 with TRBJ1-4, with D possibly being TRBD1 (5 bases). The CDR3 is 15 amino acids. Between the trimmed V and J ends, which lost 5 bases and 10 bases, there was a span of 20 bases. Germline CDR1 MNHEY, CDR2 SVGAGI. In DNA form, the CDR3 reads TGTGCCAGCAGTCTGACCCTAAGGGGCGCGGGAAAACTGTTTTTT. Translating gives CASSLTLRGAGKLFF.

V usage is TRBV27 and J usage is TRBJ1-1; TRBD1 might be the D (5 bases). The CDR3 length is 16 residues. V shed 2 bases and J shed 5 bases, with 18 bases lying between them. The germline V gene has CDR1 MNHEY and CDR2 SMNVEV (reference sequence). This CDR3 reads CASSLVIGRQGTEAFF. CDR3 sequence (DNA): TGTGCCAGCAGTTTAGTCATAGGACGGCAGGGAACTGAAGCTTTCTTT.

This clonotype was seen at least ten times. DNA for the CDR3: TGTGCCAGCAGCACACTACAGGGTCTCTCGTCGAGGGAGCTGTTTTTT. Translated, it gives CASSTLQGLSSRELFF. The V and J genes are TRBV7-9 and TRBJ2-2, with D possibly being TRBD1 (6 bases). Germline V gene data show CDR1 as SEHNR and CDR2 as FQNEAQ (reference sequence). The V and J ends lost 5 bases and 9 bases respectively, with 22 bases between them. The CDR3 runs to 16 residues.

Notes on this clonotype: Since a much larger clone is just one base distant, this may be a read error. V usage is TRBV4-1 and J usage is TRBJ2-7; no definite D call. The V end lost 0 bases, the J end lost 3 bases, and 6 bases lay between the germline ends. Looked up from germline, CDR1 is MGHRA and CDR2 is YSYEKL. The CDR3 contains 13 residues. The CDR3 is CASSQEQYYEQYF. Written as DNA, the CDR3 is TGCGCCAGCAGCCAAGAACAGTACTACGAGCAGTACTTC.

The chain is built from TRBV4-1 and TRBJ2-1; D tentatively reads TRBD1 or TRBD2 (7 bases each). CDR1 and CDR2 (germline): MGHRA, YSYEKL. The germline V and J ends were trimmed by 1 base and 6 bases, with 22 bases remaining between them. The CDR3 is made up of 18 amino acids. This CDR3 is CASSQVYIGQGGSNEQFF. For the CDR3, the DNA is TGCGCCAGCAGCCAAGTTTATATCGGCCAGGGGGGGTCCAATGAGCAGTTCTTC.

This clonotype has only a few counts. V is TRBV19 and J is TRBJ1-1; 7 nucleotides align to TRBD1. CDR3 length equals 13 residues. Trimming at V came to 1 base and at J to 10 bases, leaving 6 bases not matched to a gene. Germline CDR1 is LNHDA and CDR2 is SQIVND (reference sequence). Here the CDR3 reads CASSIAVAGGAFF. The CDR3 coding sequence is TGTGCCAGTAGTATAGCGGTCGCAGGGGGAGCTTTCTTT.

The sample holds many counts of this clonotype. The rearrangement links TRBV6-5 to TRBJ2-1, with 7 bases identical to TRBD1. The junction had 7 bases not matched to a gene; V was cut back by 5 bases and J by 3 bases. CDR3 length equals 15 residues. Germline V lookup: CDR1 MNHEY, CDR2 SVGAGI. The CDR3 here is CASSAGQAIYNEQFF. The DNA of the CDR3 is TGTGCCAGCAGTGCCGGACAGGCAATCTACAATGAGCAGTTCTTC.

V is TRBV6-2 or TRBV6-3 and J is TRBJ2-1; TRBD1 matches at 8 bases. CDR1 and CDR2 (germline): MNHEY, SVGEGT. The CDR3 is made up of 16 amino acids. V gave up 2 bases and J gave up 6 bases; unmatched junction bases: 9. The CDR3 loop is CASSYPGGFSSNEQFF. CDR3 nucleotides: TGTGCCAGCAGTTACCCAGGGGGCTTCAGCTCCAATGAGCAGTTCTTC.

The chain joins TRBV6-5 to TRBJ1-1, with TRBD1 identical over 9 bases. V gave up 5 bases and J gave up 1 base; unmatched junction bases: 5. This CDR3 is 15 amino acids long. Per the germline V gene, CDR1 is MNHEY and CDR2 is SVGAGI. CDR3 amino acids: CASSDRGYQNTEAFF. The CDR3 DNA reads TGTGCCAGCAGTGACAGGGGGTATCAGAACACTGAAGCTTTCTTT.

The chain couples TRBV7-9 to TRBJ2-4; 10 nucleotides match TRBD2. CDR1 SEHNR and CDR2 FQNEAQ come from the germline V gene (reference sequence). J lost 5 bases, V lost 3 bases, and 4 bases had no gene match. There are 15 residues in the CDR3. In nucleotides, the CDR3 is TGTGCCAGCAGCTTTAGCGGGGGGCGGCAAAACATTCAGTACTTC. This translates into CASSFSGGRQNIQYF.

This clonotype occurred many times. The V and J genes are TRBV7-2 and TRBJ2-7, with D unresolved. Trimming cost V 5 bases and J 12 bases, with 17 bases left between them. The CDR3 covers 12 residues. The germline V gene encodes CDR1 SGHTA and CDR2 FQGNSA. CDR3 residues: CASSPSGSYGYF. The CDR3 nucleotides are TGTGCCAGCAGCCCCTCAGGCTCCTACGGGTACTTC.

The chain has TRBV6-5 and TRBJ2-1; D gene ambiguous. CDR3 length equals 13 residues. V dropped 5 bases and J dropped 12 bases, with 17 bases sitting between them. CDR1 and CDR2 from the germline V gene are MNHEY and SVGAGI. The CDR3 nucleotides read TGTGCCAGCAGTAAAGCGAAAACCTTACCGCAGTTCTTC. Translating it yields CASSKAKTLPQFF.

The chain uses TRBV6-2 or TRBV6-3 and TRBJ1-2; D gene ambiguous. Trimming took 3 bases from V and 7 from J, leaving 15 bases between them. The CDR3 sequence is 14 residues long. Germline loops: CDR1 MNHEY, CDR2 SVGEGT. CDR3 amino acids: CASSYFAESFGYTF. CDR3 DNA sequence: TGTGCCAGCAGTTATTTTGCGGAAAGCTTTGGCTACACCTTC.

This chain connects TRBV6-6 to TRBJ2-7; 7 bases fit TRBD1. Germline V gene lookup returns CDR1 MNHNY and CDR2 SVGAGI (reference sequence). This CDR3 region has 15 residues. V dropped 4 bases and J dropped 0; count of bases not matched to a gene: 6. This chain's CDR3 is CASSWGYRGSYEQYV. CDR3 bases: TGTGCCAGCAGTTGGGGTTACAGGGGCTCCTACGAGCAGTACGTC.

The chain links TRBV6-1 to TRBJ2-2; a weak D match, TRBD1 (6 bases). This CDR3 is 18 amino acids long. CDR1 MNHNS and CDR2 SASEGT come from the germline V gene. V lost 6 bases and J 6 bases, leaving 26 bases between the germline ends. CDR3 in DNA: TGTGCCAGCAGCTTACAGGGACGGACCATAGTGGGCCCCGGGGAGCTGTTTTTT. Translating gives CASSLQGRTIVGPGELFF.

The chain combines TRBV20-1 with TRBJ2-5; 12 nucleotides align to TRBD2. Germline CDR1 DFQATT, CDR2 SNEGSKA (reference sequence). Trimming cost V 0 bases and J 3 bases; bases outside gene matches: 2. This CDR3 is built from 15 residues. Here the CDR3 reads CSARDRTSGKETQYF. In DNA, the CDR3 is TGCAGTGCTAGAGATCGGACTAGCGGGAAAGAGACCCAGTACTTC.

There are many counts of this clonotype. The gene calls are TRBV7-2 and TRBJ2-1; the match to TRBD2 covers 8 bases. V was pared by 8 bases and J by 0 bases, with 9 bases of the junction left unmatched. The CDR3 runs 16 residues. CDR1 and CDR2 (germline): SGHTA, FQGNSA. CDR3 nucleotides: TGTGCCAGCGGCGTAGCGGGGTCGAGCTCCTACAATGAGCAGTTCTTC. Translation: CASGVAGSSSYNEQFF.